A single sample gave rise to the 20 T cell receptor beta chains below, sequenced in a study of shared clonotypes between healthy human individuals. Data came from immunoSEQ multiplex PCR; TCRdb stores just in-frame clones and leaves some out. The sample lists hundreds of thousands of clones, around 67% occurring once. The sequenced sample consisted of memory CD4+ T cells sorted from blood. Specified subset: CD45RA-negative fraction. All receptors come from a woman aged 30 to 39 in good health.

The rearrangement uses TRBV4-1 and TRBJ1-2; TRBD1 aligns across 9 bases. V trimming: 6 bases; J trimming: 2 bases; junction bases outside the gene matches: 4. Germline-derived CDR1 and CDR2 are MGHRA and YSYEKL. The CDR3 extends over 14 amino acids. This CDR3 reads CASRLGQGNYGYTF. The CDR3 DNA follows: TGCGCCAGCAGGTTGGGACAGGGCAACTATGGCTACACCTTC.

V usage is TRBV28 and J usage is TRBJ2-2; D ambiguous. Trimming cost V 6 bases and J 8 bases, with 7 bases left between them. Germline-derived CDR1 and CDR2 are MDHEN and SYDVKM. The CDR3 is made up of 11 amino acids. The CDR3 DNA reads TGTGCCAGCAGAGGACGGGGGGAGCTGTTTTTT. Translated, it gives CASRGRGELFF.

The CDR3 nucleotides read TGCGCCAGCAGAACCTGGGTCAGCCAAGAGACCCAGTACTTC. This sequence encodes CASRTWVSQETQYF. The rearrangement links TRBV10-2 to TRBJ2-5; D not resolved. Trimming left V 6 bases short and J 1 base short, with 12 bases between. Germline V gene lookup returns CDR1 WSHSY and CDR2 SAAADI. This CDR3 has 14 residues.

The CDR3 nucleotides read TGTGCCAGCAGCCCAAGGTGGACTAGCGGGCAGAGCTCCTACAATGAGCAGTTCTTC. It encodes CASSPRWTSGQSSYNEQFF. The rearrangement joins TRBV11-2 to TRBJ2-1; the match to TRBD2 covers 11 bases. Trimming removed 5 bases from V and 0 bases from J; junction bases left unmatched: 12. Per germline, CDR1 SGHAT and CDR2 FQNNGV. CDR3 length equals 19 residues.

This clone is a singleton in its sample. CDR3 sequence: CASSPGGMLHEQYF. In nucleotides, the CDR3 is TGTGCCAGCAGTCCAGGGGGCATGTTGCACGAGCAGTACTTC. The chain links TRBV6-5 to TRBJ2-7; 8 bases map to TRBD1. This CDR3 region has 14 residues. CDR1 MNHEY and CDR2 SVGAGI come from the germline V gene. Trimming at V came to 5 bases and at J to 5 bases, leaving 8 bases not matched to a gene.

This chain connects TRBV6-1 to TRBJ2-5; D possibly corresponds to TRBD2 (5 bases). Germline CDR1 is MNHNS and CDR2 is SASEGT. The CDR3 is 14 residues long. With 7 bases removed from V and 5 bases from J, the gap between germline ends came to 17 bases. CDR3 sequence (DNA): TGTGCCAGCACCGGGGTGGTAGCCCCCGAGACCCAGTACTTC. Encoded protein: CASTGVVAPETQYF.

V is TRBV10-1 and J is TRBJ2-5; 9 bases are shared with TRBD1. The junction had 14 bases not matched to a gene; V was cut back by 4 bases and J by 2 bases. The CDR3 has 18 residues. The V gene's germline CDR1 is WNHNN and CDR2 SYGVQD (reference sequence). CDR3 in amino acids: CASSGSTGQGGGQETQYF. The CDR3 DNA sequence: TGCGCCAGCAGTGGTTCAACGGGACAGGGAGGGGGGCAAGAGACCCAGTACTTC.

The genes are TRBV28 and TRBJ1-1; D is possibly TRBD1 (6 bases). Germline V CDR1 and CDR2: MDHEN, SYDVKM. The CDR3 loop spans 15 amino acids. Trimming removed 6 bases at V and 1 base at J, with 15 bases between. CDR3 in amino acids: CASSIQGRKNTEAFF. The CDR3 bases are TGTGCCAGCAGCATACAGGGCCGCAAGAACACTGAAGCTTTCTTT. The variable domain in full, completed from reference TRBV28 and TRBJ1-1, reads DVKVTQSSRYLVKRTGEKVFLECVQDMDHENMFWYRQDPGLGLRLIYFSYDVKMKEKGDIPEGYSVSREKKERFSLILESASTNQTSMYLCASSIQGRKNTEAFFGQGTRLTVV.

The chain uses TRBV19 and TRBJ2-7; 9 bases are shared with TRBD1. V shed 0 bases, J shed 7 bases, and the junction held 7 bases outside the gene matches. This CDR3 region has 15 residues. The germline gives CDR1 LNHDA, CDR2 SQIVND (reference sequence). CDR3 sequence reads: CASSIDGTGGGEQYF. CDR3 bases: TGTGCCAGTAGTATAGATGGTACAGGGGGCGGGGAGCAGTACTTC.

The chain carries TRBV6-6 and TRBJ1-6; D is perhaps TRBD1 (6 bases). The CDR3 covers 13 residues. The germline V gene encodes CDR1 MNHNY and CDR2 SVGAGI (reference sequence). Between the trimmed V and J ends, which lost 7 bases and 5 bases, there was a span of 9 bases. As DNA, the CDR3 is TGTGCCAGCAAGAGGACAGATAATTCACCCCTCCACTTT. This gives the protein CASKRTDNSPLHF.

This chain uses TRBV6-1 with TRBJ2-7, with TRBD1 as a possible D gene (5 bases). Deletions cut 4 bases from V and 2 bases from J, with 6 bases between. There are 12 residues in the CDR3. Germline values: CDR1 MNHNS, CDR2 SASEGT. The CDR3 reads CASSAGTYEQYF. In nucleotides, the CDR3 is TGTGCCAGCAGTGCAGGGACCTACGAGCAGTACTTC.

The chain recombines TRBV19 with TRBJ2-3; the D call may be TRBD1 or TRBD2 (5 bases each). The V gene's germline CDR1 is LNHDA and CDR2 SQIVND (reference sequence). The V end was cut by 8 bases, the J end by 1 base, with 13 bases between. The CDR3 is made up of 14 amino acids. The CDR3 DNA reads as TGTGCCAGTGCCTCAGGGACCCGCACAGATACGCAGTATTTT. Its protein is CASASGTRTDTQYF.

The V gene is TRBV6-6, the J gene TRBJ2-5; 7 bases match TRBD1. The V and J ends lost 11 bases and 9 bases, in that order; junction bases with no gene match: 12. Germline V CDR1 and CDR2: MNHNY, SVGAGI (reference sequence). The CDR3 runs to 12 residues. The CDR3 sequence: CASYRGLGPQYF. The DNA of the CDR3 is TGTGCCTCATACAGGGGCCTAGGGCCCCAGTACTTC.

The chain carries TRBV7-9 and TRBJ1-2; 9 bases match TRBD1. The CDR3 has 17 residues. Germline CDR1 SEHNR, CDR2 FQNEAQ (reference sequence). The J segment lost 6 bases and the V segment lost 7 bases, leaving 18 bases of the junction unmatched. The CDR3 reads CASTDPGQGDVQDGYTF. In nucleotides, the CDR3 is TGTGCCAGCACAGATCCGGGACAGGGTGATGTGCAGGATGGCTACACCTTC.

The CDR3 is CASSELRHLQETQYF. The CDR3 nucleotides read TGTGCCAGCAGTGAATTGCGCCATCTCCAAGAGACCCAGTACTTC. V is TRBV6-1 and J is TRBJ2-5; the D is unclear. CDR3 length: 15 residues. V was clipped by 2 bases and J by 1 base, with 11 bases between them. CDR1 and CDR2 from the germline V gene are MNHNS and SASEGT.

CDR3 in amino acids: CASSLHAGGDLTSYEQYF. The CDR3 nucleotides are TGTGCCAGCAGTTTGCATGCAGGGGGCGACCTTACCTCCTACGAGCAGTACTTC. The V call is TRBV28, the J call TRBJ2-7; 8 bases line up with TRBD1. The CDR3 covers 18 residues. Germline V CDR1 and CDR2: MDHEN, SYDVKM. Trimming took 3 bases from V and 0 from J; bases not matched to a gene: 13.

CDR3 region: CASTPTVARVETQYF. In DNA form, the CDR3 reads TGCGCCAGCACCCCCACGGTAGCAAGGGTAGAGACCCAGTACTTC. The V and J genes are TRBV4-1 and TRBJ2-5, with D uncertain. The germline gives CDR1 MGHRA, CDR2 YSYEKL. The V end was cut by 7 bases, the J end by 4 bases, with 19 bases between. The CDR3 consists of 15 residues.

The chain employs TRBV6-5 and TRBJ1-1; 9 nucleotides agree with TRBD1. This CDR3 region has 15 residues. CDR1 is MNHEY, CDR2 SVGAGI, per germline. V shed 5 bases, J shed 2 bases, and the junction held 6 bases outside the gene matches. The CDR3 nucleotides read TGTGCCAGCAGTCGGGGGACAGGGTCCAACACTGAAGCTTTCTTT. Its translation: CASSRGTGSNTEAFF.

In regard to this clone: The sample carries other DNA sequences with the same CDR3. J is TRBJ2-7 and V is TRBV10-1; a weak D match, TRBD2 (5 bases). V was trimmed by 0 bases and J by 2 bases, leaving 11 bases between them. The CDR3 sequence is 15 residues long. Germline V CDR1 and CDR2: WNHNN, SYGVQD (reference sequence). CDR3 amino acids: CASSESLDGTYEQYF. In DNA form, the CDR3 reads TGCGCCAGCAGTGAGTCGTTAGACGGGACCTACGAGCAGTACTTC.

The chain joins TRBV6-5 to TRBJ1-2; D may be TRBD1 (5 bases). This CDR3 contains 15 residues. V was pared by 0 bases and J by 2 bases, with 10 bases between. CDR1 is MNHEY, CDR2 SVGAGI, per germline. The CDR3 DNA reads as TGTGCCAGCAGTTACTCTGGGGCGTCAAACTATGGCTACACCTTC. As protein: CASSYSGASNYGYTF.